Sequencing of this TCR beta chain was carried out in a study of beta chain features in type 1 diabetes. The study's findings and limits: For Type 1 diabetes patients, all four CD4+ subsets carried TCRB CDR3s that were moderately but significantly shorter.

Germline CDR1 is MNHEY and CDR2 is SVGAGI. The ends lost 5 bases at V and 7 bases at J; junction bases unmatched: 8. This CDR3 spans 14 amino acids. This clone was detected a few times. The target antigen is unknown. Expressed TCRB transcripts were sequenced because the entire RNA isolate underwent reverse transcription. Using immunoSEQ multiplex PCR, the repertoire was profiled, and TCRdb retains in-frame clones only, with some absent. This table holds a few hundred thousand clones, roughly 12% found once. Sequenced: naive CD4+ T cells from blood. The origin of this receptor is a woman aged 18-35 years with type 1 diabetes. The V call is TRBV6-5, the J call TRBJ1-5, with TRBD1 matching over 7 bases. The CDR3 nucleotides read TGTGCCAGCAGTACCCGACAGGGCTCCCAGCCCCAGCATTTT. It encodes CASSTRQGSQPQHF.